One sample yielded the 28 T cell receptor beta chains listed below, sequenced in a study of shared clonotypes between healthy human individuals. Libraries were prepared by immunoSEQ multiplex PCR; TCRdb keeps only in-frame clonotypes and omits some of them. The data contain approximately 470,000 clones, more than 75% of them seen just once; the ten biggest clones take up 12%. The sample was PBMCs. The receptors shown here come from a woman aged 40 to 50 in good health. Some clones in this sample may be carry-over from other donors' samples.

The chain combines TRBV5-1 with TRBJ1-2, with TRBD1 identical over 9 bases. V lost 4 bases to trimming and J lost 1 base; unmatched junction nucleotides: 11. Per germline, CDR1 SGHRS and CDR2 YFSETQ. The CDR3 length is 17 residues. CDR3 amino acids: CASSPGTGKRVNYGYTF. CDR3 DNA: TGCGCCAGCAGCCCTGGGACAGGGAAACGTGTTAACTATGGCTACACCTTC.

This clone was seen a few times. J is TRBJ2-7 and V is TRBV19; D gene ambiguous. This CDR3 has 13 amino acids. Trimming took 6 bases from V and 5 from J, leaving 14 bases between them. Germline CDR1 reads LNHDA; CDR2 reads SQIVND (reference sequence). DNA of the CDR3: TGTGCCAGTAGCCACCCCGGCAGACACGAGCAGTACTTC. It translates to CASSHPGRHEQYF.

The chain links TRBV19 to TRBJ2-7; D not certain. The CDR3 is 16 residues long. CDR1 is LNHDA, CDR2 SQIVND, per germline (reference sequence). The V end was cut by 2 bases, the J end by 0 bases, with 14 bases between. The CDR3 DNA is TGTGCCAGTAGTATATCTATGCTGAGCTTCTCCTACGAGCAGTACTTC. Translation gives CASSISMLSFSYEQYF.

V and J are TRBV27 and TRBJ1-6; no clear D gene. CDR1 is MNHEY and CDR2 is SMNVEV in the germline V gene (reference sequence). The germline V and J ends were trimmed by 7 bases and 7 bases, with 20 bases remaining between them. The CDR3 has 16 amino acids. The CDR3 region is CASKSRRGERNSPLHF. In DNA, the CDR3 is TGTGCCAGCAAAAGCAGAAGAGGTGAGCGGAATTCACCCCTCCACTTT.

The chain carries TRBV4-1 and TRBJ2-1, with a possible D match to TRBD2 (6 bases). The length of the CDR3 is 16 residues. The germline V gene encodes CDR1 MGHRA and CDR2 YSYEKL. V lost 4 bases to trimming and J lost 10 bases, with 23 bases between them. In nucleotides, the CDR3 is TGCGCCAGCAGCCGAGACCGAACTAGCATGGGTATGGAGCAGTTCTTC. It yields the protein CASSRDRTSMGMEQFF.

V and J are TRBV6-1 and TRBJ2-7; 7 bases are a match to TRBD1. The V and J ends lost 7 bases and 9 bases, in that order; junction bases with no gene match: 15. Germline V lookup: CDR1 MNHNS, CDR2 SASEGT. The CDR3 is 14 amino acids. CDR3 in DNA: TGTGCCAGCACCCCAGGGATAGGGGGCAATCCGCAGTACTTC. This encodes CASTPGIGGNPQYF.

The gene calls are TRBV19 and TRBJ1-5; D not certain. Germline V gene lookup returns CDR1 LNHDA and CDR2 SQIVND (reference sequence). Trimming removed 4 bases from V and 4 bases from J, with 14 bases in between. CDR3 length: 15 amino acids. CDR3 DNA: TGTGCCAGTAGTAACCGTGAAGGGTATAATCAGCCCCAGCATTTT. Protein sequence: CASSNREGYNQPQHF. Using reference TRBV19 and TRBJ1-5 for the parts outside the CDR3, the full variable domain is DGGITQSPKYLFRKEGQNVTLSCEQNLNHDAMYWYRQDPGQGLRLIYYSQIVNDFQKGDIAEGYSVSREKKESFPLTVTSAQKNPTAFYLCASSNREGYNQPQHFGDGTRLSIL.

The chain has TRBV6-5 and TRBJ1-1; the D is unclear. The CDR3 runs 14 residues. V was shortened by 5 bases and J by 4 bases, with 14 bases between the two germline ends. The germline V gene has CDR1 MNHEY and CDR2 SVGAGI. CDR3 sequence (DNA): TGTGCCAGCAGTACGCGGACCCGGGGCACTGAAGCTTTCTTT. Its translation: CASSTRTRGTEAFF.

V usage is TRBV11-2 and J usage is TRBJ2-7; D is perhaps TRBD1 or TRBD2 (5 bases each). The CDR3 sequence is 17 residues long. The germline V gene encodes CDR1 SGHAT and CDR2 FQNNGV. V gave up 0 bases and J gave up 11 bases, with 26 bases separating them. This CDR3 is CASSLDLWMLEGRQEYF. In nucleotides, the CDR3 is TGTGCCAGCAGCTTAGATCTTTGGATGCTTGAGGGGCGGCAGGAGTACTTC.

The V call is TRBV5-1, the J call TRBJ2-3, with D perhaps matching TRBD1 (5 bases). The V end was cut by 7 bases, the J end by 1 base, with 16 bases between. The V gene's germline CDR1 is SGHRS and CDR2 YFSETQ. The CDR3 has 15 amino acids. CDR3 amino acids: CASSQGLYGTDTQYF. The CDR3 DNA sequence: TGCGCCAGCTCGCAGGGCCTTTATGGCACAGATACGCAGTATTTT.

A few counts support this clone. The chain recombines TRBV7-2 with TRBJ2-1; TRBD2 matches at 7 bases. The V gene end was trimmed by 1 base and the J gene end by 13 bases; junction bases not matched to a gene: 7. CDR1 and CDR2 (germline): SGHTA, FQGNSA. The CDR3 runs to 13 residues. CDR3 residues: CASSLGLRERQFF. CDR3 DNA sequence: TGTGCCAGCAGCTTAGGTTTGCGGGAGCGTCAGTTCTTC.

The CDR3 here is CASSFAGYTYNEQFF. CDR3 bases: TGTGCCAGCAGCTTCGCGGGCTACACCTACAATGAGCAGTTCTTC. The rearrangement joins TRBV7-2 to TRBJ2-1; tentatively, D is TRBD2 (5 bases). V was clipped by 3 bases and J by 2 bases, with 11 bases between them. The V gene's germline CDR1 is SGHTA and CDR2 FQGNSA. This CDR3 contains 15 residues.

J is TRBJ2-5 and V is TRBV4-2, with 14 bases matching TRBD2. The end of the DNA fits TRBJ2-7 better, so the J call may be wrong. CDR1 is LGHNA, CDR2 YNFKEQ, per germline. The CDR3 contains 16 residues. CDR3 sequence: CASSRGTSGSTYEQYF. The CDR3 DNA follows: TGTGCCAGCAGCCGAGGGACTAGCGGGAGTACCTACGAGCAGTACTTC.

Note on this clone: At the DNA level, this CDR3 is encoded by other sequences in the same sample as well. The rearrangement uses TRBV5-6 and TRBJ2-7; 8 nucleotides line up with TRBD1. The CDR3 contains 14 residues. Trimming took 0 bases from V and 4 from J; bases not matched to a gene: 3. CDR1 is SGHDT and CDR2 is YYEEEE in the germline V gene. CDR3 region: CASSLVGQGYEQYF. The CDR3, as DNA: TGTGCCAGCAGCTTGGTTGGACAGGGTTACGAGCAGTACTTC.

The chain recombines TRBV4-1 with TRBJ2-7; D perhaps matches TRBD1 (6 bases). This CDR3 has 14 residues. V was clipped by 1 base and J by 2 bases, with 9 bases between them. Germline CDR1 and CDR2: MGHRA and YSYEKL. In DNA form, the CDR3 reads TGCGCCAGCAGCCAAGGACAGGTAACCTACGAGCAGTACTTC. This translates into CASSQGQVTYEQYF.

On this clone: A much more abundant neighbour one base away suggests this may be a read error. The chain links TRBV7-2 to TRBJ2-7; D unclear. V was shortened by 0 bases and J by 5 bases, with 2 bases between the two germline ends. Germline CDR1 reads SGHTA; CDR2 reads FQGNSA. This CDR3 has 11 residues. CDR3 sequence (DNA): TGTGCCAGCAGCTTAGCCCACGAGCAGTACTTC. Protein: CASSLAHEQYF.

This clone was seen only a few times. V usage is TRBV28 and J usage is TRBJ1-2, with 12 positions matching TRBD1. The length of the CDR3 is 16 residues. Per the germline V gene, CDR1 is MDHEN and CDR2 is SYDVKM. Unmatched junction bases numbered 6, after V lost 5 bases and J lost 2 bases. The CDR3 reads CASSNSGTGGNYGYTF. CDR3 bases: TGTGCCAGCAGTAATTCCGGGACAGGGGGCAACTATGGCTACACCTTC.

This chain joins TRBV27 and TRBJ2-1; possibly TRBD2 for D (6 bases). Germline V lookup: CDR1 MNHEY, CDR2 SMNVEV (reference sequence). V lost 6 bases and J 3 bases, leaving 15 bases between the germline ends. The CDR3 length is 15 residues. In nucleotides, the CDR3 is TGTGCCAGCAGCCCATTGGGGAGGAACTACAATGAGCAGTTCTTC. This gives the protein CASSPLGRNYNEQFF.

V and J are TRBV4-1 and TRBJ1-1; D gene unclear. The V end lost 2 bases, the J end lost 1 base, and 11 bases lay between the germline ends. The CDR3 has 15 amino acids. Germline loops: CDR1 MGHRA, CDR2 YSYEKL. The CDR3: CASSQTTLANTEAFF. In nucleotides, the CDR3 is TGCGCCAGCAGCCAAACCACATTGGCGAACACTGAAGCTTTCTTT.

The CDR3 region has the DNA TGCAGCGTCCACCCTAGACTAGCGGGCACAGATACGCAGTATTTT. This gives the protein CSVHPRLAGTDTQYF. The chain is built from TRBV29-1 and TRBJ2-3; 9 bases fit TRBD2. CDR1 SQVTM and CDR2 ANQGSEA come from the germline V gene. Trimming at V came to 6 bases and at J to 1 base, leaving 8 bases not matched to a gene. The CDR3 extends over 15 amino acids.

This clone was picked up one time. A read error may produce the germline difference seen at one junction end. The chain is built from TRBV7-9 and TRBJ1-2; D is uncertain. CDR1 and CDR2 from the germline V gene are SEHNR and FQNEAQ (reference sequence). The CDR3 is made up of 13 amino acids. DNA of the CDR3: TGTGCCAGCAGCCTAGCGGGCAGTGTTGGCTACACCTTC. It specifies CASSLAGSVGYTF.

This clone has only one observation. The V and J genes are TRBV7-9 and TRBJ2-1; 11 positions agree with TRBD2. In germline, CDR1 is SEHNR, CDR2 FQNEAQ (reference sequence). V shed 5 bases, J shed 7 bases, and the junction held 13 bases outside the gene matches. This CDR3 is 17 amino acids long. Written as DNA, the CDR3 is TGTGCCAGCAGCGCCCCCAAGGTAGCGGGAGGGTCAAATGAGCAGTTCTTC. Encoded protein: CASSAPKVAGGSNEQFF.

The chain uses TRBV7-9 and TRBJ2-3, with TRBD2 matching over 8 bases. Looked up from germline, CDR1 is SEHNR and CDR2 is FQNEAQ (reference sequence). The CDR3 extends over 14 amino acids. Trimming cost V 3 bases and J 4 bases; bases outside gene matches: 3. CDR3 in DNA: TGTGCCAGCAGCTTGGGACTAGGGGCAGATACGCAGTATTTT. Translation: CASSLGLGADTQYF.

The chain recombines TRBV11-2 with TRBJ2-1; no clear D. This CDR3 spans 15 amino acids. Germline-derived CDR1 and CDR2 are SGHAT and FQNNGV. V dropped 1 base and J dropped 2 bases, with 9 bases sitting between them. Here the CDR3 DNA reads TGTGCCAGCAGCTTAGGCCTGATCACCTACAATGAGCAGTTCTTC. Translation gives CASSLGLITYNEQFF.

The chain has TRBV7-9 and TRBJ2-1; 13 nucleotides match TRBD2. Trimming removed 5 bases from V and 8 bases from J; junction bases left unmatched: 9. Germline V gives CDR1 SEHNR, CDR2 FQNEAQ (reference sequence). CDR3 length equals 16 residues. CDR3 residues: CASSPGTSGIGHEQFF. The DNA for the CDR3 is TGTGCCAGCAGCCCGGGGACTAGCGGGATAGGGCATGAGCAGTTCTTC.

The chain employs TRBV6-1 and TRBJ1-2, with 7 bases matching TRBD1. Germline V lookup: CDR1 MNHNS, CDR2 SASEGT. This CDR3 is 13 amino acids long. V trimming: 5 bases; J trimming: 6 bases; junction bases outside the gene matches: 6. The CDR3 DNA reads TGTGCCAGCAGTTCCGGACAGGTTCATGGCTACACCTTC. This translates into CASSSGQVHGYTF.

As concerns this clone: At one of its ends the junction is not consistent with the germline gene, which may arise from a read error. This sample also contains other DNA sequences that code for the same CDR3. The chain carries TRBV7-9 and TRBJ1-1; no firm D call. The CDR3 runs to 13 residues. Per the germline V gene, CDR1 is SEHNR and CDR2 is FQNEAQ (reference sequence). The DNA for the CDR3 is TGCGCCAGCAGCTTCGGCGGAAAGGCTGAAGCTTTCTTT. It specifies CASSFGGKAEAFF. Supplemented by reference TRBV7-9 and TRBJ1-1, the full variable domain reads DTGVSQNPRHKITKRGQNVTFRCDPISEHNRLYWYRQTLGQGPEFLTYFQNEAQLEKSRLLSDRFSAERPKGSFSTLEIQRTEQGDSAMYLCASSFGGKAEAFFGQGTRLTVV.

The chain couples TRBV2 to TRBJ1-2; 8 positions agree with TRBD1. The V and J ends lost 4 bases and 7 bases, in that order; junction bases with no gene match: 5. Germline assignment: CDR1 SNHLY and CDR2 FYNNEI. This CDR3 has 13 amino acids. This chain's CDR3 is CASSADRGRGYTF. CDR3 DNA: TGTGCCAGCAGTGCAGACAGGGGTCGTGGCTACACCTTC.